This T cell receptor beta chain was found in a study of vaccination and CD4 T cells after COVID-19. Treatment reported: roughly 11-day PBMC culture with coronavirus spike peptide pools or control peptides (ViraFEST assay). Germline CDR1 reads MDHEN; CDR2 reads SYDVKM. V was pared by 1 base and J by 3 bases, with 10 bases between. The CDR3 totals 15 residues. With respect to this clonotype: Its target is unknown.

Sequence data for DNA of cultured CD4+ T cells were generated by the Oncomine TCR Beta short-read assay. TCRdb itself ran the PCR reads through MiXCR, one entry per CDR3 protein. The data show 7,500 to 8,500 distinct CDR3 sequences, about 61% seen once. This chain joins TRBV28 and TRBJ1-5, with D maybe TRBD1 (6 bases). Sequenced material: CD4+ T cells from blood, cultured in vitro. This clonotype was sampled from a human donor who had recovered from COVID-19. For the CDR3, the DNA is TGTGCCAGCAGTTTATTGACAGGAAACAATCAGCCCCAGCATTTT. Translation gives CASSLLTGNNQPQHF.